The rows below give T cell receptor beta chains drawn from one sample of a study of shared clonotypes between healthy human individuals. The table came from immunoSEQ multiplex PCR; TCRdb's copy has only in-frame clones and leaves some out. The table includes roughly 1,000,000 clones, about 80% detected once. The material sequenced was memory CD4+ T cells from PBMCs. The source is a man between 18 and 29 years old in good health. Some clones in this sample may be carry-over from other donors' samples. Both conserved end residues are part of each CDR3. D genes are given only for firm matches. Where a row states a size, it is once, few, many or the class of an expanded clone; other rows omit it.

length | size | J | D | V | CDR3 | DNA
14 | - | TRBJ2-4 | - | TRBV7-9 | CASSLGQKGNIQYF | TGTGCCAGCAGCTTGGGGCAAAAGGGGAACATTCAGTACTTC
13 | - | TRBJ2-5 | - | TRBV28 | CASSLFGVETQYF | TGTGCCAGCAGTTTATTTGGGGTAGAGACCCAGTACTTC
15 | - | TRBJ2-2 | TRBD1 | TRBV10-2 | CASSGTGGKTGELFF | TGCGCCAGCAGTGGGACAGGGGGTAAAACCGGGGAGCTGTTTTTT
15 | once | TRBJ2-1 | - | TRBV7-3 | CASSLGLSSYNEQFF | TGTGCCAGCAGCTTAGGCCTAAGCTCCTACAATGAGCAGTTCTTC
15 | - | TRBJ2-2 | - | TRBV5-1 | CASSPRVANTGELFF | TGCGCCAGCAGCCCCCGGGTCGCGAACACCGGGGAGCTGTTTTTT
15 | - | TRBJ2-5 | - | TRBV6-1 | CASQAHRGGWETQYF | TGTGCCAGTCAGGCCCACAGGGGAGGGTGGGAGACCCAGTACTTC
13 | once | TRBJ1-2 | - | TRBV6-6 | CASHLSFGYGYTF | TGTGCCAGCCACTTGAGTTTTGGCTATGGCTACACCTTC
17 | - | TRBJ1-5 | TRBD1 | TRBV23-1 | CASSPGQVRNSNQPQHF | TGCGCCAGCAGTCCGGGACAGGTGAGAAATAGCAATCAGCCCCAGCATTTT
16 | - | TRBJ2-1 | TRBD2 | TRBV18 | CASTSGGLAGVTEQFF | TGTGCCAGTACCTCCGGGGGGTTAGCGGGAGTAACTGAGCAGTTCTTC
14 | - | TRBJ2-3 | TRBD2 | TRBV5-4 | CASSLDLAGDTQYF | TGTGCCAGCAGCTTGGACTTAGCGGGAGATACGCAGTATTTT
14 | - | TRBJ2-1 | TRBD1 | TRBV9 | CASSLQGAGNEQFF | TGTGCCAGCAGCCTACAGGGGGCTGGCAATGAGCAGTTCTTC
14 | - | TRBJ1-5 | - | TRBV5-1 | CASSLSGGGQPQHF | TGCGCCAGCAGCTTGAGCGGTGGGGGTCAGCCCCAGCATTTT
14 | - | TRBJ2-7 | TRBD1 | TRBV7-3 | CASSLGQLGAEQYF | TGTGCCAGCAGCTTGGGACAGTTGGGCGCCGAGCAGTACTTC
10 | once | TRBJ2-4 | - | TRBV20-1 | CSAPRPIQYF | TGCAGTGCGCCCCGGCCCATTCAGTACTTC
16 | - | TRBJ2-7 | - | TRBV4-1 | CASSQVPGHTAYEQYF | TGCGCCAGCAGCCAAGTTCCGGGCCACACCGCCTACGAGCAGTACTTC
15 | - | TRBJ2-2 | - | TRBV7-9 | CASSLAGTNTGELFF | TGTGCCAGCAGCTTAGCAGGGACAAACACCGGGGAGCTGTTTTTT
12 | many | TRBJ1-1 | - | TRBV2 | CASRGTHTEAFF | TGTGCCAGCAGGGGGACCCACACTGAAGCTTTCTTT
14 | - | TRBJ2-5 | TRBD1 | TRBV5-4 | CASSSTQGMKTQYF | TGTGCCAGCAGCTCGACACAGGGGATGAAGACCCAGTACTTC
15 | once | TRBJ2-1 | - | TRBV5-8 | CASSRGLTFDNEQFF | TGTGCCAGCAGTCGGGGACTTACTTTTGACAATGAGCAGTTCTTC
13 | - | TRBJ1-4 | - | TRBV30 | CAWSLRPNEKLFF | TGTGCCTGGAGTTTGAGACCTAATGAAAAACTGTTTTTT
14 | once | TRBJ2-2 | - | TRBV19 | CASSPLDSTGELFF | TGTGCCAGTAGCCCCCTTGACAGCACCGGGGAGCTGTTTTTT
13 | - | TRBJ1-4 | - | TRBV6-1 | CASSGFFGEKLFF | TGTGCCAGCAGTGGATTCTTTGGGGAAAAACTGTTTTTT
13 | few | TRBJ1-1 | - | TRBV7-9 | CASSLNSNTEAFF | TGTGCCAGCAGCTTGAACAGCAACACTGAAGCTTTCTTT
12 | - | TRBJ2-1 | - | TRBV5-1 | CASSLISNEQFF | TGCGCCAGCAGCTTAATCAGCAATGAGCAGTTCTTC